This T cell receptor beta chain is from a study of PD-L1 blockade in urothelial cancer. TCR analog templates of synthetic origin were spiked into each PCR. The data were produced by immunoSEQ multiplex PCR, yet TCRdb's version contains in-frame clones alone and is incomplete. The sample has some 20,000 clones; almost 90% are singletons. From germline, CDR1 is SGHVS and CDR2 FQNEAQ. CDR3 length: 14 residues. Trimming cost V 0 bases and J 7 bases, with 12 bases left between them. This rearrangement joins TRBV7-8 to TRBJ1-2; D is unresolved. The source was PBMCs, collected around atezolizumab (anti-PD-L1) treatment. The sequence was obtained from a man aged 45-60 years with urothelial cancer. This CDR3 reads CASSLAWSGSGYTF. The CDR3 bases are TGTGCCAGCAGCTTAGCGTGGTCGGGGAGTGGCTACACCTTC.